This paragraph covers one T cell receptor (beta chain) sequence. The record originates from a study of monozygotic twins with inflammatory bowel disease. The germline V gene has CDR1 KGHDR and CDR2 SFDVKD. The CDR3 totals 14 residues. No DNA is given; TCRdb re-called the 5' RACE reads and lists each CDR3 protein once. This table lists over 150,000 distinct CDR3 sequences. This chain joins TRBV24-1 and TRBJ2-7; the TCRdb D gene call, TRBD1, has no DNA to confirm it. The source material was blood. The TCR sequence derives from a human donor with ulcerative colitis or Crohn's disease, or a healthy co-twin of an affected twin (not recorded which). CDR3 loop: CATNPGQGTYEQYF.